This entry features one TCR beta chain sequence. This record comes from a study of blood T cell repertoires in COVID-19. This table comes from immunoSEQ multiplex PCR, and its TCRdb copy is limited to in-frame clones, with some not included. The data show some 500,000 clones, 85% to 90% seen once. Participants' reported clinical history set cohort assignment. There are 13 residues in the CDR3. Germline-derived CDR1 and CDR2 are SGHRS and YFSETQ. V was shortened by 2 bases and J by 7 bases, with 12 bases between the two germline ends. Source material: PBMCs or T cells enriched from blood (not recorded which). This receptor was identified in a woman aged 40 to 49 who had recovered from COVID-19. This chain joins TRBV5-1 and TRBJ1-1; the D is unclear. CDR3 sequence (DNA): TGCGCCAGCAGCTTATCGTGGTTAGATGAAGCTTTCTTT. Encoded protein: CASSLSWLDEAFF.